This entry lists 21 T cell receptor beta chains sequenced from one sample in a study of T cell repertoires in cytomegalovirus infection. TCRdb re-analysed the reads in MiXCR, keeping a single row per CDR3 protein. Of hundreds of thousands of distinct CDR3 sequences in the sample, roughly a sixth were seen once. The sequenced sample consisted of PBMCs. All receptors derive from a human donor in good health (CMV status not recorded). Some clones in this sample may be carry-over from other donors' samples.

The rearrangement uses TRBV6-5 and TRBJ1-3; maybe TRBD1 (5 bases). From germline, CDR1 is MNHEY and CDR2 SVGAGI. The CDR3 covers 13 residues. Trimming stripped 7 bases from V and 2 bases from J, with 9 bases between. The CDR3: CASTGRPGNTIYF. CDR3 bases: TGTGCCAGCACAGGGAGGCCTGGAAACACCATATATTTT.

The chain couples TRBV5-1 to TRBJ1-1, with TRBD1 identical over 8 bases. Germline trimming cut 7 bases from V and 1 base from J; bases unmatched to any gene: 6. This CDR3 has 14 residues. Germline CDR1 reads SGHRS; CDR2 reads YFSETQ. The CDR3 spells CASRPGTGNTEAFF. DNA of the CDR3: TGCGCCAGCCGTCCCGGGACAGGGAACACTGAAGCTTTCTTT.

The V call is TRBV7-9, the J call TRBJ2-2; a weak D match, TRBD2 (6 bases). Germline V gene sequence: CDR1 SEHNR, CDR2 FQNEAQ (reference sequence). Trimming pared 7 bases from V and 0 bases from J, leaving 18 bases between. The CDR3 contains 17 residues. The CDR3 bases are TGTGCCAGCACCTTCCCCTTAGCGGAGCCGAACACCGGGGAGCTGTTTTTT. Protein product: CASTFPLAEPNTGELFF.

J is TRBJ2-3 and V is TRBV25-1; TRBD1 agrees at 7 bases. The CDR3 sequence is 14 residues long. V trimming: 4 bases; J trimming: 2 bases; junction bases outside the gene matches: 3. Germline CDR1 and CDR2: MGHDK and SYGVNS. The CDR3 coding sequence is TGTGCCAGCAGTGGACAGGGTATCACAGATACGCAGTATTTT. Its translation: CASSGQGITDTQYF.

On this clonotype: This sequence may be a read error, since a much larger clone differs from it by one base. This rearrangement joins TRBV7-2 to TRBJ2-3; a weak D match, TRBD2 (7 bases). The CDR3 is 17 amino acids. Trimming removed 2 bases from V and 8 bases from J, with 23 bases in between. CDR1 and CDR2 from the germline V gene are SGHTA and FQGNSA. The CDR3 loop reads CASSLFGGGGLPGTQYF. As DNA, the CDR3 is TGTGCCAGCAGCTTATTTGGCGGCGGGGGCCTACCAGGTACGCAGTATTTT.

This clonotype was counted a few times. CDR3 DNA: TGTGCCAGCAGTTACTCGAAGGGGGCATCCTACGAGCAGTACTTC. Its translation: CASSYSKGASYEQYF. The V and J genes are TRBV6-6 and TRBJ2-7; 7 bases are shared with TRBD1. V shed 0 bases and J 1 base; nucleotides not matched to a gene: 3. The CDR3 contains 15 residues. The germline V gene has CDR1 MNHNY and CDR2 SVGAGI (reference sequence).

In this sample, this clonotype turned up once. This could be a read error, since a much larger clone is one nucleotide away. The CDR3 region has the DNA TGTGCCAGCAGCGGGGGCACCGCAACTAATGAAAAACTGTTTTTT. This sequence encodes CASSGGTATNEKLFF. The chain couples TRBV28 to TRBJ1-4; D is perhaps TRBD1 (6 bases). Germline CDR1 MDHEN, CDR2 SYDVKM. V gave up 6 bases and J gave up 0 bases, with 11 bases separating them. The CDR3 sequence is 15 residues long. The full variable domain, completed using reference TRBV28 and TRBJ1-4, is DVKVTQSSRYLVKRTGEKVFLECVQDMDHENMFWYRQDPGLGLRLIYFSYDVKMKEKGDIPEGYSVSREKKERFSLILESASTNQTSMYLCASSGGTATNEKLFFGSGTQLSVL.

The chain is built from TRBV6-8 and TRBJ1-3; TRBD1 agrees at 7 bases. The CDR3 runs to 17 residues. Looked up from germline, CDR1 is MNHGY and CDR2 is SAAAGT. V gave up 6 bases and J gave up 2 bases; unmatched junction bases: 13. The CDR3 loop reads CASSLGGGQRPGNTIYF. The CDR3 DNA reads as TGTGCCAGCAGCCTCGGGGGGGGACAGCGCCCTGGAAACACCATATATTTT.

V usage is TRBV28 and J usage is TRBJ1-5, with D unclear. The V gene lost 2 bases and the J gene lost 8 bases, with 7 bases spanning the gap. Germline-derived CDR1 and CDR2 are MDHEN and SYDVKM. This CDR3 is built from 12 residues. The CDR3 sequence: CASSLKREPQHF. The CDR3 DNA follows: TGTGCCAGCAGTTTAAAGAGGGAGCCCCAGCATTTT.

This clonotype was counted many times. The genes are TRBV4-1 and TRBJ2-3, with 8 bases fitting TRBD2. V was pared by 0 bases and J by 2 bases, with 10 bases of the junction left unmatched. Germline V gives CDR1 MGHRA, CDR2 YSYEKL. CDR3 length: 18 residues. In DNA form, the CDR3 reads TGCGCCAGCAGCCAAGAGGGGTGGAGTAGCGGGATCACAGATACGCAGTATTTT. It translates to CASSQEGWSSGITDTQYF.

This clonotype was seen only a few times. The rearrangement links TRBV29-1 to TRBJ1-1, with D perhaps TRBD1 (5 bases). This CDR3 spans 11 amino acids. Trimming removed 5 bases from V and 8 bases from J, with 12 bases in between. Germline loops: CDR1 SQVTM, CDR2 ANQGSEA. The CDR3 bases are TGCAGCGTTCTAGGGGTGCGGGAAGCTTTCTTT. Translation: CSVLGVREAFF.

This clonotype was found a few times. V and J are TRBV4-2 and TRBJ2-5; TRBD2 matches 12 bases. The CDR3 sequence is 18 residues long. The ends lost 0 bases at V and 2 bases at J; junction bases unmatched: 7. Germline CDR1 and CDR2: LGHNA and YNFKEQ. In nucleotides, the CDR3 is TGTGCCAGCAGCCAAGATCGTGTGACTAGCGGGGGTCAAGAGACCCAGTACTTC. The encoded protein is CASSQDRVTSGGQETQYF.

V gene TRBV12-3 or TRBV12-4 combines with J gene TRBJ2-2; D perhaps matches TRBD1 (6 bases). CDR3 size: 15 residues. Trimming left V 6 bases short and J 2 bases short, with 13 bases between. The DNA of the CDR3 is TGTGCCAGCAGCCCCCAACAGGGTAACACCGGGGAGCTGTTTTTT. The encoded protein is CASSPQQGNTGELFF.

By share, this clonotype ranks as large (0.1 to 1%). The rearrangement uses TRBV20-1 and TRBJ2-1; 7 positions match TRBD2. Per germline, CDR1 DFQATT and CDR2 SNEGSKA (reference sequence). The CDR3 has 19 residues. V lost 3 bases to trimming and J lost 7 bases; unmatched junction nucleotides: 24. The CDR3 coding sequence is TGCAGTGCTAGCCGTTTTGGGGCGGGGGAGGCCCCTGCTACTAATGAGCAGTTCTTC. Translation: CSASRFGAGEAPATNEQFF.

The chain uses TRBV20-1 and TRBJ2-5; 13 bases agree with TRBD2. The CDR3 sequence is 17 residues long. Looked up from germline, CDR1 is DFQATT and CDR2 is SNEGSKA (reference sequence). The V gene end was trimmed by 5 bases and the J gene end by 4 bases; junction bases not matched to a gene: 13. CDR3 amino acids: CSAVTTSGGAFTETQYF. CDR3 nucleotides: TGCAGTGCTGTTACTACTAGCGGGGGGGCCTTCACAGAGACCCAGTACTTC.

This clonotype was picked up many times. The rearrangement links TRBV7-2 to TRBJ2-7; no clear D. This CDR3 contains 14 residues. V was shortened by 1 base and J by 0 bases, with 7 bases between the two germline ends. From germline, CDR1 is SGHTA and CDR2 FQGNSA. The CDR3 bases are TGTGCCAGCAGCTTAGACCCCTACTCCTACGAGCAGTACTTC. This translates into CASSLDPYSYEQYF.

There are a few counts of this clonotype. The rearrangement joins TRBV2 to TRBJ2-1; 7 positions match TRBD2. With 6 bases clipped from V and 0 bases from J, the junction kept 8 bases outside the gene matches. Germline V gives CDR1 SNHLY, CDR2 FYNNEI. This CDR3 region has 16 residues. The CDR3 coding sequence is TGTGCCAGCAGAGAACTGCTAGCGGACTCCTACAATGAGCAGTTCTTC. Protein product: CASRELLADSYNEQFF.

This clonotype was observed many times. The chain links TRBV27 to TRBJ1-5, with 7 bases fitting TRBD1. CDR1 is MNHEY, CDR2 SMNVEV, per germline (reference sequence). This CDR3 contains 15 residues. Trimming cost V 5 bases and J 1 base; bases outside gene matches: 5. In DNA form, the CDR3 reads TGTGCCAGCAGTATAGGGGGCGCAAGCAATCAGCCCCAGCATTTT. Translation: CASSIGGASNQPQHF.

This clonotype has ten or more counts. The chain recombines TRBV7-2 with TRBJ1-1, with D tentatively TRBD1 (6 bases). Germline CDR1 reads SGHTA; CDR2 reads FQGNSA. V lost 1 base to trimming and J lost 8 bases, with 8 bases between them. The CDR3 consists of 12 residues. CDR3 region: CASSLVRGEAFF. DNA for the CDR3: TGTGCCAGCAGCTTAGTAAGGGGGGAAGCTTTCTTT. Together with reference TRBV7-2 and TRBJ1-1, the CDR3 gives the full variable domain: GAGVSQSPSNKVTEKGKDVELRCDPISGHTALYWYRQSLGQGLEFLIYFQGNSAPDKSGLPSDRFSAERTGGSVSTLTIQRTQQEDSAVYLCASSLVRGEAFFGQGTRLTVV.

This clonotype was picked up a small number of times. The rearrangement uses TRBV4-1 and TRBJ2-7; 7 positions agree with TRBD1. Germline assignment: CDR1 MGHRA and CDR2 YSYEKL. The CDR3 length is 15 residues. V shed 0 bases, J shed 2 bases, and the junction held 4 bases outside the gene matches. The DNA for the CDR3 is TGCGCCAGCAGCCAAGAAGAAGGGGGCGCCTACGAGCAGTACTTC. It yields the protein CASSQEEGGAYEQYF.

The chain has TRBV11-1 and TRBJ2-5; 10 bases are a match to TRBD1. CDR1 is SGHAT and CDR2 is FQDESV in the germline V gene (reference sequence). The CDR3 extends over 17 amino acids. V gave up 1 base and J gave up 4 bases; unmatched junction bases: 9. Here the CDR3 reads CASSLGPGQGIGETQYF. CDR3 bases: TGTGCCAGCAGCTTAGGACCGGGACAGGGGATCGGAGAGACCCAGTACTTC.